The 8 T cell receptor beta chains below all came from one sample that was sequenced in a study of blood T cell repertoires in COVID-19. The table came from immunoSEQ multiplex PCR; TCRdb's copy has only in-frame clones and leaves some out. The sample includes 250,000 to 350,000 clones, less than 90% of them seen just once. Sequenced material: peripheral blood. The receptors come from a woman in her 70s with COVID-19, enrolled during active disease.

The chain carries TRBV5-1 and TRBJ1-6, with a tentative D call TRBD1 (5 bases). V was pared by 2 bases and J by 9 bases, with 18 bases between. This CDR3 has 16 amino acids. The germline CDR1 and CDR2 sequences are SGHRS and YFSETQ. CDR3 sequence: CASSFTSGVGGSPLHF. CDR3 sequence (DNA): TGCGCCAGCAGCTTTACCTCCGGGGTCGGGGGTTCACCCCTCCACTTT.

This clone showed up just once. The rearrangement links TRBV5-1 to TRBJ1-1; TRBD1 matches at 9 bases. Germline values: CDR1 SGHRS, CDR2 YFSETQ. CDR3 size: 15 residues. V shed 4 bases and J 5 bases; nucleotides not matched to a gene: 9. DNA of the CDR3: TGCGCCAGCAGCCCCCTACAGGGGGCGTTGACTGAAGCTTTCTTT. It yields the protein CASSPLQGALTEAFF.

This clone was detected only a few times. The chain links TRBV10-1 to TRBJ1-1; tentatively, D is TRBD1 (6 bases). The CDR3 sequence is 14 residues long. V was trimmed by 0 bases and J by 5 bases, leaving 10 bases between them. Germline V gene sequence: CDR1 WNHNN, CDR2 SYGVQD (reference sequence). CDR3: CASSESGTGTEAFF. In nucleotides, the CDR3 is TGCGCCAGCAGTGAGTCGGGCACAGGGACTGAAGCTTTCTTT.

The CDR3 nucleotides read TGTGCCTGGACTTCAGGGAAGATCACAGATACGCAGTATTTT. Translated: CAWTSGKITDTQYF. V gene TRBV30 combines with J gene TRBJ2-3, with TRBD1 as a possible D gene (5 bases). CDR1 GTSNPN and CDR2 SVGIG come from the germline V gene (reference sequence). V lost 4 bases to trimming and J lost 2 bases, with 13 bases between them. CDR3 length: 14 residues.

This clone was seen just once. The chain recombines TRBV27 with TRBJ2-5; TRBD1 matches at 8 bases. The V and J ends lost 8 bases and 0 bases, in that order; junction bases with no gene match: 5. There are 14 residues in the CDR3. Germline-derived CDR1 and CDR2 are MNHEY and SMNVEV (reference sequence). The CDR3 bases are TGTGCCAGCCATCGGACAGGGAACCAAGAGACCCAGTACTTC. It is translated as CASHRTGNQETQYF.

The chain combines TRBV18 with TRBJ1-3, with TRBD1 matching 7 bases. With V trimmed by 4 bases and J by 2 bases, 2 bases remained unmatched. This CDR3 has 14 residues. CDR1 KGHSH and CDR2 LQKENI come from the germline V gene. CDR3 in DNA: TGTGCCAGCTCACTAGGACAGGCTGGAAACACCATATATTTT. Translated: CASSLGQAGNTIYF.

This rearrangement joins TRBV3-1 (or the pseudogene TRBV3-2) to TRBJ2-2; 7 positions agree with TRBD1. V was pared by 2 bases and J by 7 bases, with 7 bases of the junction left unmatched. The length of the CDR3 is 15 residues. Germline V CDR1 and CDR2: LGHDT, YNNKEL (reference sequence). In nucleotides, the CDR3 is TGTGCCAGCAGCCAAATGCGAGGGGGCCACGGGGAGCTGTTTTTT. This sequence encodes CASSQMRGGHGELFF.

This chain joins TRBV28 and TRBJ1-2; tentative D call: TRBD1 (6 bases). The CDR3 is 15 amino acids. From germline, CDR1 is MDHEN and CDR2 SYDVKM. V shed 5 bases and J shed 1 base, with 14 bases lying between them. In DNA form, the CDR3 reads TGTGCCAGCAGTGGGACAATAGGGGGTAACTATGGCTACACCTTC. This codes for CASSGTIGGNYGYTF.